These 23 T cell receptor beta chains were sequenced from one sample in a study of CD8+ T cells in alopecia areata. Extraction and reverse transcription of RNA yielded cDNA as the sequencing template. Sequencing was performed with immunoSEQ multiplex PCR; in TCRdb, only in-frame clones are kept and a portion is missing. The repertoire holds approximately 280,000 clones, with 55% to 75% as singletons. Described treatment: oral pan-JAK inhibitor, 5-10 mg twice daily. The input for sequencing was CD4+ T cells sorted from blood, taken at week 24, from a patient treated with tofacitinib. The receptors originated from a human donor with alopecia areata.

This chain joins TRBV9 and TRBJ1-1; D uncertain. CDR3 length: 17 residues. Germline V lookup: CDR1 SGDLS, CDR2 YYNGEE. Trimming left V 0 bases short and J 3 bases short, with 18 bases between. The CDR3: CASSVAISKGRDTEAFF. The CDR3 bases are TGTGCCAGCAGCGTAGCTATTAGTAAGGGAAGAGACACTGAAGCTTTCTTT.

This clone was counted a few times. The chain couples TRBV29-1 to TRBJ1-1; perhaps TRBD1 as D (5 bases). V gave up 7 bases and J gave up 1 base, with 31 bases separating them. The length of the CDR3 is 19 residues. Per germline, CDR1 SQVTM and CDR2 ANQGSEA. This CDR3 reads CSAHFFFDRSTGPNTEAFF. CDR3 sequence (DNA): TGCAGCGCCCACTTTTTCTTCGACCGGTCCACAGGCCCGAACACTGAAGCTTTCTTT.

In regard to this clone: The junction shows a germline mismatch at one end, possibly a read error. The genes are TRBV7-2 and TRBJ1-1; 8 nucleotides align to TRBD1. CDR3 length: 15 amino acids. Germline V gene sequence: CDR1 SGHTA, CDR2 FQGNSA. CDR3 sequence reads: CASSLAGGAGTEAFF. CDR3 coding DNA: TGTGCCAGCAGCCTAGCAGGGGGCGCGGGCACTGAAGCTTTCTTT. The full variable domain, in which reference TRBV7-2 and TRBJ1-1 provide the parts outside the CDR3, is GAGVSQSPSNKVTEKGKDVELRCDPISGHTALYWYRQSLGQGLEFLIYFQGNSAPDKSGLPSDRFSAERTGGSVSTLTIQRTQQEDSAVYLCASSLAGGAGTEAFFGQGTRLTVV.

V is TRBV7-2 and J is TRBJ1-2; no firm D call. The germline gives CDR1 SGHTA, CDR2 FQGNSA. The length of the CDR3 is 15 residues. V lost 2 bases and J 8 bases, leaving 18 bases between the germline ends. CDR3 bases: TGTGCCAGCAGCTTATTATTTCGCCCGGGAGTAGGCTACACCTTC. Residues: CASSLLFRPGVGYTF.

This chain joins TRBV5-1 and TRBJ2-1; a weak D match, TRBD1 (6 bases). CDR3 size: 13 residues. Germline V gene data show CDR1 as SGHRS and CDR2 as YFSETQ. Trimming shortened V by 0 bases and J by 8 bases, and 9 bases separated the two germline ends. In DNA form, the CDR3 reads TGCGCCAGCAGCTTGGGCAGGGGCGATGAGCAGTTCTTC. Protein product: CASSLGRGDEQFF.

Of note for this clone: A much bigger clone sits one base away, suggesting this may be a read error. The chain employs TRBV5-1 and TRBJ2-5; D not certain. With the DNA end fitting TRBJ2-7 better, the J assignment may be wrong. Looked up from germline, CDR1 is SGHRS and CDR2 is YFSETQ. This CDR3 has 12 residues. The CDR3, as DNA: TGCGCCAGCAGCTTGGACCTCTACGAGCAGTACTTC. This gives the protein CASSLDLYEQYF.

This clone was observed a handful of times. V is TRBV6-6 and J is TRBJ2-6; the D is unclear. CDR1 is MNHNY, CDR2 SVGAGI, per germline (reference sequence). The CDR3 consists of 11 residues. The V and J ends lost 7 bases and 3 bases respectively, with 1 base between them. The CDR3 region has the DNA TGTGCCAGCATTGGGGCCAACGTCCTGACTTTC. Its translation: CASIGANVLTF.

The chain couples TRBV6-5 to TRBJ2-7; D possibly uses TRBD1 or TRBD2 (5 bases each). Trimming removed 1 base at V and 5 bases at J, with 9 bases between. In germline, CDR1 is MNHEY, CDR2 SVGAGI. The CDR3 sequence is 13 residues long. CDR3 sequence: CASSYLGEHEQYF. The CDR3 nucleotides read TGTGCCAGCAGTTACTTAGGGGAGCACGAGCAGTACTTC.

The V call is TRBV18, the J call TRBJ2-7, with 10 bases aligning to TRBD1. This CDR3 comprises 15 residues. Trimming took 3 bases from V and 0 from J; bases not matched to a gene: 2. Germline V gene lookup returns CDR1 KGHSH and CDR2 LQKENI. The CDR3 nucleotides are TGTGCCAGCTCACCGCGGACAGGGGGCTCCTACGAGCAGTACTTC. Residues: CASSPRTGGSYEQYF.

This clone appeared a single time. The rearrangement links TRBV2 to TRBJ2-3; D possibly corresponds to TRBD2 (6 bases). Looked up from germline, CDR1 is SNHLY and CDR2 is FYNNEI. CDR3 length equals 13 residues. Trimming left V 8 bases short and J 5 bases short, with 14 bases between. The CDR3 region has the DNA TGTGCCAGCTTGGGACTTCTAGGAGATACGCAGTATTTT. Protein product: CASLGLLGDTQYF.

The chain links TRBV29-1 to TRBJ2-1, with 9 positions matching TRBD2. The CDR3 spans 15 residues. CDR1 SQVTM and CDR2 ANQGSEA come from the germline V gene. V was clipped by 6 bases and J by 7 bases; unmatched bases: 13. DNA for the CDR3: TGCAGCGTCAGCCAAATAGCGGGGGCCCAGAATGAGCAGTTCTTC. Translated: CSVSQIAGAQNEQFF.

The sample holds a few counts of this clone. The rearrangement uses TRBV11-2 and TRBJ2-1; 7 bases map to TRBD2. The CDR3 has 18 residues. V lost 0 bases to trimming and J lost 4 bases; unmatched junction nucleotides: 12. Germline values: CDR1 SGHAT, CDR2 FQNNGV. The CDR3 DNA reads as TGTGCCAGCAGCTTAGATGTTCACACTAGCGCCGGTTACAATGAGCAGTTCTTC. It specifies CASSLDVHTSAGYNEQFF.

The genes are TRBV29-1 and TRBJ1-1; TRBD1 aligns across 11 bases. Per the germline V gene, CDR1 is SQVTM and CDR2 is ANQGSEA. Unmatched junction bases numbered 3, after V lost 7 bases and J lost 5 bases. This CDR3 comprises 12 residues. The CDR3, as DNA: TGCAGCGGCCGGGACAGGGGGACTGAAGCTTTCTTT. Translation gives CSGRDRGTEAFF. The whole variable domain, filled in from reference TRBV29-1 and TRBJ1-1, reads SAVISQKPSRDICQRGTSLTIQCQVDSQVTMMFWYRQQPGQSLTLIATANQGSEATYESGFVIDKFPISRPNLTFSTLTVSNMSPEDSSIYLCSGRDRGTEAFFGQGTRLTVV.

V gene TRBV6-1 combines with J gene TRBJ2-7, with 7 bases identical to TRBD1. Germline V gives CDR1 MNHNS, CDR2 SASEGT. The length of the CDR3 is 13 residues. J was trimmed by 6 bases and V by 4 bases; bases with no gene match: 6. The CDR3 spells CASSARQGVEQYF. The CDR3 DNA sequence: TGTGCCAGCAGTGCCAGACAGGGCGTCGAGCAGTACTTC.

The chain joins TRBV4-2 to TRBJ2-7; 7 bases map to TRBD2. With V trimmed by 1 base and J by 6 bases, 3 bases remained unmatched. CDR1 and CDR2 from the germline V gene are LGHNA and YNFKEQ. CDR3 size: 13 residues. The chain's CDR3 is CASSQVGGGEQYF. CDR3 in DNA: TGTGCCAGCAGCCAAGTTGGCGGGGGCGAGCAGTACTTC.

The chain uses TRBV2 and TRBJ1-4, with 7 bases lining up with TRBD1. Germline V gives CDR1 SNHLY, CDR2 FYNNEI. The trim removed 6 bases at V and 7 bases at J, leaving 5 bases unmatched. The CDR3 covers 13 residues. The CDR3 region is CASSTTGFEKLFF. The CDR3 bases are TGTGCCAGCAGCACGACAGGGTTTGAAAAACTGTTTTTT.

This chain connects TRBV5-1 to TRBJ1-1; weak D call: TRBD1 (6 bases). V lost 4 bases and J lost 1, with 11 bases in between. The CDR3 totals 14 residues. Germline V CDR1 and CDR2: SGHRS, YFSETQ. The CDR3 DNA is TGCGCCAGCAGCCCCGACAGGTGGAACACTGAAGCTTTCTTT. It yields the protein CASSPDRWNTEAFF.

This chain connects TRBV2 to TRBJ2-7; the D gene is possibly TRBD1 (6 bases). The germline V gene has CDR1 SNHLY and CDR2 FYNNEI. The CDR3 has 14 residues. V was shortened by 5 bases and J by 3 bases, with 14 bases between the two germline ends. The CDR3 bases are TGTGCCAGCAGTTGGATAGGGGGTGGCTACGAGCAGTACTTC. Encoded protein: CASSWIGGGYEQYF.

This chain links TRBV29-1 with TRBJ1-2; weak D call: TRBD1 (6 bases). The V end was cut by 0 bases, the J end by 4 bases, with 9 bases between. This CDR3 has 13 residues. CDR1 is SQVTM, CDR2 ANQGSEA, per germline. CDR3 sequence reads: CSVEEQGGYGYTF. The CDR3 nucleotides read TGCAGCGTTGAAGAACAGGGAGGCTATGGCTACACCTTC.

The CDR3 DNA sequence: TGTGCCAGCAGCCGGGGAGGTCACGAGCAGTACTTC. This sequence encodes CASSRGGHEQYF. This chain connects TRBV6-5 to TRBJ2-7, with a weak D call TRBD2 (6 bases). Germline loops: CDR1 MNHEY, CDR2 SVGAGI. This CDR3 is 12 amino acids long. Trimming took off 6 bases at V and 5 bases at J, with 11 bases between the two ends.

This clone was detected a few times. The rearrangement links TRBV12-5 to TRBJ2-2; D not resolved. The CDR3 contains 11 residues. Germline V gives CDR1 LGHNT, CDR2 FRNRAP. The V and J ends lost 6 bases and 6 bases respectively, with 5 bases between them. The CDR3 here is CASGPPGELFF. Written as DNA, the CDR3 is TGTGCTAGTGGCCCGCCCGGGGAGCTGTTTTTT.

The J gene is TRBJ2-3, the V gene TRBV27; D may be TRBD1 (6 bases). The ends were cut back, 5 bases at V and 14 bases at J, with 17 bases in the middle. CDR3 length: 12 amino acids. Germline-derived CDR1 and CDR2 are MNHEY and SMNVEV (reference sequence). In DNA, the CDR3 is TGTGCCAGCAGTCCGTCCGACAGGACCTGGTATTTT. It translates to CASSPSDRTWYF.

This chain uses TRBV30 with TRBJ2-3; D is undetermined. The germline CDR1 and CDR2 sequences are GTSNPN and SVGIG (reference sequence). The germline V and J ends were trimmed by 5 bases and 1 base, with 4 bases remaining between them. This CDR3 spans 11 amino acids. CDR3 sequence reads: CAWDGTDTQYF. CDR3 nucleotides: TGTGCCTGGGACGGCACAGATACGCAGTATTTT.